Listed below are T cell receptor beta chains from one sample, sequenced in a study of shared clonotypes between healthy human individuals. Sequencing used immunoSEQ multiplex PCR; TCRdb keeps in-frame clones, though not all of them. The sample yields tens of thousands of clones, about 61% seen once. The specimen was memory CD8+ T cells sorted from blood. These receptors all stem from a man in his thirties or forties in good health. Both conserved end residues are part of each CDR3. Fields, in order: J gene, clone size, V gene, CDR3 protein. The size of a clone is reported for some rows only, either as once, few or many, or as a class for expanded clones.

>TRBJ2-4|NA|TRBV28
CASSLLTTKNIQYF
>TRBJ1-5|NA|TRBV2
CASMGKHLGSGNQPQHF
>TRBJ2-1|NA|TRBV4-3
CASSQNAGFDEQFF
>TRBJ1-5|few|TRBV23-1
CASSQSDGRSNQPQHF
>TRBJ2-5|NA|TRBV29-1
CSVEGAAVGETQYF
>TRBJ1-2|few|TRBV15
CATSRDIGGTGYTF
>TRBJ2-3|NA|TRBV7-8
CASSSPSRRERGTDTQYF
>TRBJ2-7|few|TRBV6-5
CASSSLYEQYF
>TRBJ2-7|NA|TRBV7-2
CASSQAGQAYSPYEQYF
>TRBJ1-5|NA|TRBV4-1
CASRKGWDQPQHF
>TRBJ2-5|NA|TRBV27
CASSLSPGLPFTETQYF
>TRBJ2-7|many|TRBV4-3
CASSQGPGATYEQYF
>TRBJ2-7|NA|TRBV7-9
CASTRTSGAPTTYEQYF
>TRBJ1-1|NA|TRBV27
CASTSGQHDTEAFF
>TRBJ2-7|many|TRBV28
CASSLLNYEQYF
>TRBJ2-3|NA|TRBV6-1
CASSEKVDGTDTQYF
>TRBJ1-1|many|TRBV7-9
CASSPGLGNTEAFF
>TRBJ2-6|NA|TRBV19
CASSSQLTNQSRANVLTF
>TRBJ2-2|NA|TRBV9
CASSVVMGTGELFF
>TRBJ2-1|few|TRBV11-2
CASISQGSSGNFF
>TRBJ1-1|NA|TRBV28
CASRRTSRGRTEAFF
>TRBJ1-2|many|TRBV27
CASSSYSGTAESYGYTF
>TRBJ2-2|NA|TRBV7-9
CASSPSTGELFF
>TRBJ2-7|few|TRBV28
CASSPGTSYEQYF
>TRBJ1-3|NA|TRBV2
CASNSHVRGDGTIYF
>TRBJ2-5|NA|TRBV19
CASSIPGDVRRETQYF
>TRBJ2-1|NA|TRBV2
CASSWDNSYNEQFF
>TRBJ2-1|NA|TRBV5-1
CASSLRAGGFDEQFF
>TRBJ1-4|NA|TRBV30
CAWSGGLVTNEKLFF
>TRBJ2-3|once|TRBV7-9
CASSLAIAGASTDTQYF
>TRBJ2-7|NA|TRBV6-5
CASSYSPGGLYEQYF
>TRBJ1-5|NA|TRBV9
CASSPGTRGNQPQHF
>TRBJ1-2|NA|TRBV12-5
CASGLVPGPQTRGYTF